Listed here are 5 T cell receptor beta chains from one sample, sequenced in a study of T cell repertoires in cytomegalovirus infection. These receptors' targets are unknown. From the reads, TCRdb called clonotypes with MiXCR, one entry per CDR3 protein. The sample has 150,000 or so distinct CDR3 sequences; approximately 30% are singletons. Source: CD8+ T cells from cultured PBMCs, taken from culture after CMV antigen stimulation. These receptors were obtained from a human donor in good health (CMV status not recorded). Some clones in this sample may be carry-over from other donors' samples.

A few counts support this clonotype. V gene TRBV5-3 combines with J gene TRBJ1-1; D is undetermined. TRBV5-3 qualifies as an ORF whose function is uncertain. This CDR3 has 12 amino acids. Trimming removed 8 bases at V and 1 base at J, with 9 bases between. The CDR3 coding sequence is TGTGCCAGCATTAGTGCGAACACTGAAGCTTTCTTT. As protein: CASISANTEAFF.

This clonotype was detected only a few times. The chain carries TRBV7-6 and TRBJ2-2, with 8 bases lining up with TRBD1. This CDR3 spans 14 amino acids. Trimming removed 4 bases from V and 6 bases from J; junction bases left unmatched: 4. From germline, CDR1 is SGHVS and CDR2 FNYEAQ. In nucleotides, the CDR3 is TGTGCCAGCAGCTCCGCAGGGGGCCCCGGGGAGCTGTTTTTT. Amino acids: CASSSAGGPGELFF.

This clonotype came up many times. The chain has TRBV12-3 or TRBV12-4 and TRBJ1-5; D is unresolved. V lost 9 bases, J lost 5 bases, and 14 bases lay in between. This CDR3 has 13 amino acids. The CDR3 loop is CASGEGGYQPQHF. Written as DNA, the CDR3 is TGTGCCAGTGGCGAGGGAGGTTATCAGCCCCAGCATTTT.

This clonotype was counted a few times. In nucleotides, the CDR3 is TGTGCCAGCAGCGAGAGAGTAAGCGGGGGCTATGAGCAGTTCTTC. Its translation is CASSERVSGGYEQFF. The V and J genes are TRBV2 and TRBJ2-1; 8 nucleotides line up with TRBD2. CDR1 and CDR2 (germline): SNHLY, FYNNEI. The CDR3 is made up of 15 amino acids. Germline trimming cut 6 bases from V and 8 bases from J; bases unmatched to any gene: 12.

The rearrangement joins TRBV7-9 to TRBJ2-7; unclear D gene. CDR3 length: 13 residues. V was cut by 5 bases and J by 0 bases, with 8 bases left in between. Germline loops: CDR1 SEHNR, CDR2 FQNEAQ (reference sequence). The CDR3 loop is CASSLTSSYEQYF. In DNA form, the CDR3 reads TGTGCCAGCAGCCTCACGAGCTCCTACGAGCAGTACTTC. Supplemented by reference TRBV7-9 and TRBJ2-7, the full variable domain reads DTGVSQNPRHKITKRGQNVTFRCDPISEHNRLYWYRQTLGQGPEFLTYFQNEAQLEKSRLLSDRFSAERPKGSFSTLEIQRTEQGDSAMYLCASSLTSSYEQYFGPGTRLTVT.